Following are 22 T cell receptor beta chains from one sample sequenced in a study of identical twins. Using its own MiXCR run on the 5' RACE reads, TCRdb lists one record per CDR3 protein. The sample consists of about 660,000 distinct CDR3 sequences, over 8.5% of them appearing once. These data also featured in a second study, about yellow fever vaccine responses in identical twins.

The specimen was PBMCs. The source of these receptors is a young woman in good health.

This clonotype has at least ten counts. The chain couples TRBV3-1 to TRBJ2-3; 12 bases agree with TRBD2. Germline CDR1 LGHDT, CDR2 YNNKEL (reference sequence). This CDR3 region has 15 residues. The trim removed 1 base at V and 4 bases at J, leaving 0 bases unmatched. This CDR3 reads CASSQGLAGADTQYF. The CDR3 bases are TGTGCCAGCAGCCAAGGACTAGCGGGAGCAGATACGCAGTATTTT.

The V gene is TRBV30, the J gene TRBJ1-2; a possible D gene is TRBD1 (5 bases). V shed 6 bases and J shed 2 bases, with 13 bases lying between them. Germline CDR1 GTSNPN, CDR2 SVGIG (reference sequence). The CDR3 totals 13 residues. The CDR3 DNA reads TGTGCCTGCAGCCGGGGGTACAACTATGGCTACACCTTC. This translates into CACSRGYNYGYTF.

This clonotype has only a few counts. The chain employs TRBV6-2 or TRBV6-3 and TRBJ2-2, with D uncertain. The CDR3 runs 14 residues. V was pared by 6 bases and J by 0 bases, with 8 bases between. CDR1 and CDR2 from the germline V gene are MNHEY and SVGEGT. CDR3 DNA: TGTGCCAGCAGAATACACGCGAACACCGGGGAGCTGTTTTTT. Translated, it gives CASRIHANTGELFF.

V is TRBV20-1 and J is TRBJ2-7; TRBD1 matches at 7 bases. The CDR3 length is 14 residues. Germline assignment: CDR1 DFQATT and CDR2 SNEGSKA (reference sequence). The ends lost 1 base at V and 2 bases at J; junction bases unmatched: 5. The CDR3 nucleotides read TGCAGTGCTAGAGCGCTGACAGGGACCTACGAGCAGTACTTC. Translation: CSARALTGTYEQYF.

The chain is built from TRBV10-3 and TRBJ2-1; D might be TRBD2 (6 bases). The germline V gene encodes CDR1 ENHRY and CDR2 SYGVKD. V lost 0 bases and J lost 8, with 14 bases in between. The CDR3 has 15 residues. The CDR3 DNA follows: TGTGCCATCAGTGAGTCGACCCTAGCGATCGATGAGCAGTTCTTC. It codes for CAISESTLAIDEQFF.

At least ten counts were recorded for this clonotype. This rearrangement joins TRBV12-3 or TRBV12-4 to TRBJ2-6, with D hard to call. Trimming cost V 1 base and J 3 bases, with 4 bases left between them. This CDR3 is built from 14 residues. CDR3 sequence: CASSLDLGANVLTF. As DNA, the CDR3 is TGTGCCAGCAGTTTAGATCTTGGGGCCAACGTCCTGACTTTC.

This clonotype occurred many times. V and J are TRBV24-1 and TRBJ2-2; D ambiguous. CDR1 is KGHDR and CDR2 is SFDVKD in the germline V gene. The CDR3 is 15 residues long. The germline V and J ends were trimmed by 5 bases and 0 bases, with 9 bases remaining between them. CDR3 loop: CATSAAGSNTGELFF. CDR3 in DNA: TGTGCCACCAGTGCCGCAGGTTCGAACACCGGGGAGCTGTTTTTT.

This clonotype has more than one count but fewer than ten. The chain has TRBV9 and TRBJ1-6; TRBD1 is a possible D gene (6 bases). Trimming stripped 0 bases from V and 7 bases from J, with 11 bases between. The CDR3 has 15 residues. The germline V gene has CDR1 SGDLS and CDR2 YYNGEE. CDR3 sequence reads: CASSVGPGANSPLHF. In nucleotides, the CDR3 is TGTGCCAGCAGCGTAGGCCCGGGGGCGAATTCACCCCTCCACTTT.

The chain is built from TRBV3-1 and TRBJ1-4; D is unclear. Trimming shortened V by 3 bases and J by 3 bases, and 11 bases separated the two germline ends. CDR1 and CDR2 (germline): LGHDT, YNNKEL (reference sequence). The CDR3 contains 15 residues. The CDR3 protein is CASSHSTPSNEKLFF. In DNA form, the CDR3 reads TGTGCCAGCAGCCATTCGACCCCATCTAATGAAAAACTGTTTTTT.

Only a few counts were recorded for this clonotype. This rearrangement joins TRBV4-3 to TRBJ2-1, with D possibly being TRBD2 (7 bases). The CDR3 runs 14 residues. The ends were cut back, 4 bases at V and 11 bases at J, with 18 bases in the middle. From germline, CDR1 is LGHNA and CDR2 YSLEER. CDR3 nucleotides: TGCGCCAGCAGCCCTACAGGGACTACGGGCAAGCAGTTCTTC. It yields the protein CASSPTGTTGKQFF.

This clonotype was counted between two and nine times. This chain connects TRBV18 to TRBJ1-3; D uncertain. This CDR3 is 15 amino acids long. V was trimmed by 0 bases and J by 3 bases, leaving 9 bases between them. The germline gives CDR1 KGHSH, CDR2 LQKENI. CDR3 in DNA: TGTGCCAGCTCACCACCAGAACCGAGTGGAAACACCATATATTTT. Amino acid sequence: CASSPPEPSGNTIYF.

At least ten counts were recorded for this clonotype. The CDR3 DNA reads as TGTGCCAGCAGCTTAAGAGGCCAGGACCAAGAGACCCAGTACTTC. This sequence encodes CASSLRGQDQETQYF. The chain combines TRBV7-9 with TRBJ2-5; D unresolved. Germline values: CDR1 SEHNR, CDR2 FQNEAQ (reference sequence). The CDR3 spans 15 residues. The ends were cut back, 2 bases at V and 0 bases at J, with 10 bases in the middle. Looking up the rest from reference TRBV7-9 and TRBJ2-5 gives the full variable domain: DTGVSQNPRHKITKRGQNVTFRCDPISEHNRLYWYRQTLGQGPEFLTYFQNEAQLEKSRLLSDRFSAERPKGSFSTLEIQRTEQGDSAMYLCASSLRGQDQETQYFGPGTRLLVL.

This clonotype was recorded a few times. The chain joins TRBV4-1 to TRBJ1-1, with 7 bases matching TRBD1. The germline V gene encodes CDR1 MGHRA and CDR2 YSYEKL. The CDR3 totals 15 residues. V was clipped by 0 bases and J by 8 bases; unmatched bases: 9. The CDR3 bases are TGCGCCAGCAGCCAAGATATTGGAAGGGGGCGAGAAGCTTTCTTT. Protein: CASSQDIGRGREAFF.

This clonotype was detected many times. This chain connects TRBV5-5 to TRBJ1-2; D unclear. The CDR3 loop spans 14 amino acids. V was shortened by 0 bases and J by 4 bases, with 10 bases between the two germline ends. Germline loops: CDR1 SGHKS, CDR2 YYEKEE (reference sequence). The CDR3 is CASSLGQVGYGYTF. CDR3 in DNA: TGTGCCAGCAGCTTGGGCCAGGTCGGCTATGGCTACACCTTC.

The rearrangement links TRBV6-5 to TRBJ1-1; 10 nucleotides line up with TRBD1. The V gene end was trimmed by 5 bases and the J gene end by 0 bases; junction bases not matched to a gene: 12. This CDR3 has 18 residues. Germline CDR1 MNHEY, CDR2 SVGAGI. The CDR3 is CASSLHRDRGGLNTEAFF. The CDR3 DNA is TGTGCCAGCAGTCTACACCGGGACAGGGGAGGCTTGAACACTGAAGCTTTCTTT.

There are a few counts of this clonotype. Compared with germline, one end of the junction differs, possibly owing to a read error. This chain links TRBV2 with TRBJ2-6; 12 positions agree with TRBD1. The CDR3 has 19 residues. Per germline, CDR1 SNHLY and CDR2 FYNNEI. The CDR3 nucleotides are TGTACCAGCTGTCCCAGCCCGGGACAGGGGGCCGGAAGGGCCAACGTCCTGACTTTC. Amino acid sequence: CTSCPSPGQGAGRANVLTF.

This clonotype was counted only a few times. This chain connects TRBV7-2 to TRBJ2-1, with D hard to call. Germline values: CDR1 SGHTA, CDR2 FQGNSA. V shed 2 bases and J shed 5 bases, with 7 bases lying between them. The CDR3 runs 13 residues. CDR3 sequence: CASSLNWDNEQFF. CDR3 in DNA: TGTGCCAGCAGCTTAAATTGGGACAATGAGCAGTTCTTC.

This chain links TRBV24-1 with TRBJ2-1; 8 positions match TRBD2. The CDR3 loop spans 18 amino acids. CDR1 KGHDR and CDR2 SFDVKD come from the germline V gene. V trimming: 2 bases; J trimming: 0 bases; junction bases outside the gene matches: 8. The CDR3 DNA is TGTGCCACCAGTGATTGGGGACTAGGCCCGAGCTCCTACAATGAGCAGTTCTTC. Translation gives CATSDWGLGPSSYNEQFF.

This clonotype was detected only a few times. The chain employs TRBV7-2 and TRBJ2-5; TRBD1 is a possible D gene (5 bases). The CDR3 covers 15 residues. Trimming removed 2 bases at V and 4 bases at J, with 14 bases between. Germline V gene lookup returns CDR1 SGHTA and CDR2 FQGNSA. CDR3 sequence (DNA): TGTGCCAGCAGCTTAAATCCAGGGTCGACAGAGACCCAGTACTTC. Protein: CASSLNPGSTETQYF. Combining the CDR3 with reference TRBV7-2 and TRBJ2-5 gives the whole variable domain GAGVSQSPSNKVTEKGKDVELRCDPISGHTALYWYRQSLGQGLEFLIYFQGNSAPDKSGLPSDRFSAERTGGSVSTLTIQRTQQEDSAVYLCASSLNPGSTETQYFGPGTRLLVL.

The genes are TRBV28 and TRBJ2-3, with D possibly being TRBD2 (9 bases). The CDR3 runs 20 residues. The germline V and J ends were trimmed by 6 bases and 1 base, with 29 bases remaining between them. CDR1 is MDHEN and CDR2 is SYDVKM in the germline V gene. The CDR3 bases are TGTGCCAGCAGCCTCACCGGGACAGGATTAGCGGGAGTAGGCACAGATACGCAGTATTTT. Translation: CASSLTGTGLAGVGTDTQYF.

This clonotype has at least ten counts. V usage is TRBV3-1 and J usage is TRBJ2-1; 8 bases are shared with TRBD2. Germline loops: CDR1 LGHDT, CDR2 YNNKEL (reference sequence). The CDR3 length is 17 residues. After removal of 4 bases from V and 2 bases from J, the junction contained 10 bases not matched to a gene. The CDR3 region is CASSRRDRGGTYNEQFF. CDR3 in DNA: TGTGCCAGCAGCCGACGTGATCGCGGGGGGACCTACAATGAGCAGTTCTTC.

This clonotype has just a few counts. The rearrangement links TRBV7-2 to TRBJ2-7; 12 nucleotides agree with TRBD2. V lost 3 bases, J lost 2 bases, and 2 bases stayed unmatched. Germline values: CDR1 SGHTA, CDR2 FQGNSA. The CDR3 is made up of 15 amino acids. CDR3 in DNA: TGTGCCAGCAGCTTCGGACTAGCGGGGACCTACGAGCAGTACTTC. Protein product: CASSFGLAGTYEQYF.